This T cell receptor (beta chain) appears in the sequencing data of a study of neurological immune-mediated disorders. This clonotype appeared many times. Its antigen is currently unknown. Study results and caveats: Sharing of CDR3 amino acid sequences among expanded clones across subjects was absent, suggesting private repertoires in all groups.

Time point given: technical triplicate 3. The unsorted libraries were produced from 2 million PBMCs held at -80 C. The authors produced cDNA by 5'RACE using 10-nucleotide random UMIs. One entry per CDR3 protein results from TCRdb running MiXCR on the 5' RACE reads. The table includes nearly 45,000 distinct CDR3 sequences, 20% to 25% detected once. The material sequenced was PBMCs. This receptor was taken from a man aged 60-69 years with HTLV-1-associated myelopathy (HAM/TSP).

The CDR3 bases are TGTGCCAGCAGCCCAGGCGATAGCGGGATGCACAATGAGCAGTTCTTC. It codes for CASSPGDSGMHNEQFF. The chain has TRBV7-2 and TRBJ2-1, with 8 nucleotides matching TRBD2. CDR1 SGHTA and CDR2 FQGNSA come from the germline V gene. Unmatched junction bases numbered 11, after V lost 5 bases and J lost 5 bases. CDR3 length: 16 amino acids.